The 9 T cell receptor beta chains below all came from one sample that was sequenced in a study of shared clonotypes between healthy human individuals. Sequencing used immunoSEQ multiplex PCR; TCRdb keeps in-frame clones, though not all of them. The sample has 1,500,000 or so clones, approximately 98.5% seen once. The sequencing input was naive CD4+ T cells sorted from blood. Subset given: CD45RA+ positively selected. These receptors all stem from a young man in good health.

V and J are TRBV9 and TRBJ2-2; 8 bases map to TRBD1. CDR1 SGDLS and CDR2 YYNGEE come from the germline V gene. Germline trimming cut 0 bases from V and 7 bases from J; bases unmatched to any gene: 14. This CDR3 is built from 18 residues. The CDR3 DNA reads as TGTGCCAGCAGCGTAGCCCCCGGACAGGGTCTGTATAACGGGGAGCTGTTTTTT. Translating gives CASSVAPGQGLYNGELFF.

The J gene is TRBJ2-7, the V gene TRBV28, with 9 bases fitting TRBD1. V lost 6 bases to trimming and J lost 2 bases; unmatched junction nucleotides: 8. CDR3 length: 15 residues. CDR1 and CDR2 from the germline V gene are MDHEN and SYDVKM. CDR3: CASRRTGTGTYEQYF. DNA for the CDR3: TGTGCCAGCAGGCGCACCGGGACAGGGACCTACGAGCAGTACTTC.

The genes are TRBV28 and TRBJ2-5; possibly TRBD2 for D (5 bases). V dropped 7 bases and J dropped 5 bases, with 11 bases sitting between them. Germline lookup yields CDR1 MDHEN and CDR2 SYDVKM. The CDR3 has 12 amino acids. The CDR3 bases are TGTGCCAGCACTCGGGGTGGGGAGACCCAGTACTTC. Translated: CASTRGGETQYF.

This chain connects TRBV20-1 to TRBJ1-3; D remains unclear. The germline gives CDR1 DFQATT, CDR2 SNEGSKA (reference sequence). Trimming stripped 3 bases from V and 7 bases from J, with 7 bases between. This CDR3 comprises 11 residues. The CDR3 DNA is TGCAGTGCTAGGAACGTCAACACCATATATTTT. It translates to CSARNVNTIYF.

The chain has TRBV6-6 and TRBJ1-1, with a weak D call TRBD1 (5 bases). CDR1 MNHNY and CDR2 SVGAGI come from the germline V gene (reference sequence). The CDR3 spans 13 residues. Trimming removed 6 bases at V and 1 base at J, with 9 bases between. The CDR3 reads CASRTGTNTEAFF. In nucleotides, the CDR3 is TGTGCCAGCAGAACTGGGACGAACACTGAAGCTTTCTTT.

The V call is TRBV30, the J call TRBJ2-2; tentatively, D is TRBD2 (5 bases). V gave up 5 bases and J gave up 7 bases, with 5 bases separating them. Looked up from germline, CDR1 is GTSNPN and CDR2 is SVGIG (reference sequence). The CDR3 runs 10 residues. CDR3 in DNA: TGTGCCTGGGGAGGCGGGGAGCTGTTTTTT. This codes for CAWGGGELFF.

For this clone: Additional DNA sequences in this sample encode the identical CDR3. V gene TRBV18 combines with J gene TRBJ2-2; D gene ambiguous. The CDR3 is made up of 14 amino acids. V lost 3 bases and J lost 1, with 6 bases in between. Germline loops: CDR1 KGHSH, CDR2 LQKENI. CDR3: CASSPQLNTGELFF. CDR3 DNA: TGTGCCAGCTCACCTCAGCTGAACACCGGGGAGCTGTTTTTT.

As for this clone: This CDR3 is also generated by other DNA sequences in the sample. The CDR3 sequence is CASSLQGAQETQYF. The CDR3 DNA reads as TGCGCCAGCAGCCTCCAGGGGGCCCAAGAGACCCAGTACTTC. V gene TRBV5-1 combines with J gene TRBJ2-5, with 8 bases lining up with TRBD1. CDR1 SGHRS and CDR2 YFSETQ come from the germline V gene. The CDR3 covers 14 residues. The V gene end was trimmed by 4 bases and the J gene end by 1 base; junction bases not matched to a gene: 3.

This chain links TRBV11-3 with TRBJ2-5; 14 bases agree with TRBD2. V trimming: 2 bases; J trimming: 3 bases; junction bases outside the gene matches: 5. The germline CDR1 and CDR2 sequences are SGHNT and YENEEA. The CDR3 is 17 amino acids. The CDR3 loop is CASSLSGGLAGEETQYF. As DNA, the CDR3 is TGTGCCAGCAGCTTAAGTGGGGGACTAGCGGGAGAAGAGACCCAGTACTTC.